This TCR beta chain comes out of a study of beta chain features in type 1 diabetes. TCRB transcripts that were expressed got sequenced, as all of the isolated RNA had been reverse transcribed. Sequencing used immunoSEQ multiplex PCR; TCRdb keeps in-frame clones, though not all of them. The table includes fewer than 200,000 clones, about 13% detected once. This CDR3 has 13 amino acids. The germline V gene has CDR1 SNHLY and CDR2 FYNNEI. V was clipped by 6 bases and J by 2 bases, with 10 bases between them. This sequence was found in a woman in her late teens or twenties in good health. V is TRBV2 and J is TRBJ1-2; no definite D call. The source material was central memory CD4+ T cells from blood. In DNA form, the CDR3 reads TGTGCCAGCAGGGTCGCCAGAAACTATGGCTACACCTTC. Translation gives CASRVARNYGYTF.